A single sample is the source of the 9 T cell receptor beta chains below, sequenced in a study of OX40 agonist ivuxolimab in advanced cancers. Some clones are missing from TCRdb's copy, which holds only in-frame ones; the method was immunoSEQ multiplex PCR. In the table there are 65,000 to 80,000 clones, about 93% of which are singletons. Sequencing was performed on CD4+ or CD8+ T cells sorted from blood, taken in a trial of the OX40 agonist ivuxolimab. Receptors were obtained from an adult with an advanced solid tumor such as melanoma, head and neck, liver or kidney cancer.

This clone has a handful of counts. The chain carries TRBV27 and TRBJ1-2; no firm D call. The ends were cut back, 4 bases at V and 4 bases at J, with 7 bases in the middle. The CDR3 is made up of 12 amino acids. Germline loops: CDR1 MNHEY, CDR2 SMNVEV (reference sequence). CDR3 DNA sequence: TGTGCCAGCAGTTCAACCCCCTATGGCTACACCTTC. Its translation: CASSSTPYGYTF.

The V and J genes are TRBV29-1 and TRBJ2-1, with D hard to call. With 2 bases removed from V and 0 bases from J, the gap between germline ends came to 11 bases. The CDR3 is 15 amino acids. Germline values: CDR1 SQVTM, CDR2 ANQGSEA. CDR3 DNA: TGCAGCGTTGAACCGACTTCTAGCTCCTACAATGAGCAGTTCTTC. It codes for CSVEPTSSSYNEQFF.

In DNA form, the CDR3 reads TGTGCCAGCAGCTTAAGTCAGCCCTATGGCTACACCTTC. Encoded protein: CASSLSQPYGYTF. The chain carries TRBV11-3 and TRBJ1-2; D is ambiguous. Looked up from germline, CDR1 is SGHNT and CDR2 is YENEEA. The length of the CDR3 is 13 residues. V was pared by 2 bases and J by 4 bases, with 8 bases between.

The chain couples TRBV13 to TRBJ2-1, with TRBD2 matching 7 bases. V lost 4 bases and J lost 2; bases outside the gene matches: 14. Germline CDR1 PRHDT, CDR2 FYEKMQ (reference sequence). The CDR3 totals 18 residues. The DNA for the CDR3 is TGTGCCAGCAGCTCAGCCTTGGGCGGGAGATCCCCCTACAATGAGCAGTTCTTC. Translation: CASSSALGGRSPYNEQFF.

V is TRBV5-1 and J is TRBJ2-5; TRBD1 matches 7 bases. The length of the CDR3 is 13 residues. J gave up 11 bases and V 0 bases, and 7 bases lay outside the gene matches. In germline, CDR1 is SGHRS, CDR2 YFSETQ. CDR3 in DNA: TGCGCCAGCAGCTTGGGAGCAGACAGGGAGCAGTACTTC. This translates into CASSLGADREQYF.

This rearrangement joins TRBV10-2 to TRBJ2-1; 14 bases line up with TRBD2. Losses at the gene ends were 4 bases for V and 8 bases for J; bases not matched to a gene: 13. CDR1 is WSHSY and CDR2 is SAAADI in the germline V gene. The CDR3 spans 18 residues. CDR3 amino acids: CASSGLAGGSIVWDEQFF. The CDR3 nucleotides read TGCGCCAGCAGTGGACTAGCGGGGGGGTCTATAGTCTGGGATGAGCAGTTCTTC.

This clone has just one count. The sample carries other DNA sequences with the same CDR3. The CDR3 sequence: CASSLAQGYEQYF. CDR3 coding DNA: TGTGCCAGCAGCTTAGCCCAGGGGTACGAGCAGTACTTC. The rearrangement links TRBV7-8 to TRBJ2-7, with D perhaps TRBD1 (6 bases). This CDR3 comprises 13 residues. V lost 0 bases and J 4 bases, leaving 7 bases between the germline ends. CDR1 and CDR2 (germline): SGHVS, FQNEAQ.

The chain uses TRBV4-1 and TRBJ1-1; D gene ambiguous. The V end lost 0 bases, the J end lost 1 base, and 9 bases lay between the germline ends. This CDR3 has 15 amino acids. Germline V gene sequence: CDR1 MGHRA, CDR2 YSYEKL. CDR3 region: CASSQDGLGNTEAFF. CDR3 DNA sequence: TGCGCCAGCAGCCAAGACGGGTTAGGGAACACTGAAGCTTTCTTT.

The chain joins TRBV27 to TRBJ2-3; D assignment may be TRBD1 or TRBD2 (5 bases each). V was cut by 4 bases and J by 0 bases, with 5 bases left in between. This CDR3 is built from 13 residues. Germline CDR1 is MNHEY and CDR2 is SMNVEV (reference sequence). CDR3 protein: CASSWDSTDTQYF. DNA of the CDR3: TGTGCCAGCAGTTGGGACAGCACAGATACGCAGTATTTT.